The present T cell receptor beta chain was sequenced within a study of T cells in Graves' hyperthyroidism and ophthalmopathy. Study-wide results and caveats: In the blood, most expanded thyroid clonotypes above 0.001 appeared as well.

This clonotype was observed a handful of times. Its antigen is as yet unknown. This CDR3 is 18 amino acids long. The V gene's germline CDR1 is LNHNV and CDR2 YYDKDF (reference sequence). V shed 8 bases, J shed 0 bases, and the junction held 15 bases outside the gene matches. In patients aged 18 to 65, hyperthyroidism was newly diagnosed, with duration under 2 months. Amplified regions were TCR beta CDR3 sequences from RNA transcripts. The TCR CDR3 was amplified in a first-round RT-PCR using the HTBI primer set. Via MiXCR, TCRdb re-called the multiplex PCR reads, giving one row per CDR3 protein. The sample shows a few hundred thousand distinct CDR3 sequences, around 16% of them seen only once.

The specimen was blood. The TCR was taken from a woman aged 45 to 65 with Graves' hyperthyroidism. The chain uses TRBV15 and TRBJ2-1, with 8 bases lining up with TRBD2. The CDR3 nucleotides are TGTGCCACCCTAAAATCCGGGACTAGAAAGTACTCCTACAATGAGCAGTTCTTC. Protein sequence: CATLKSGTRKYSYNEQFF.